The 27 T cell receptor beta chains listed next were all sequenced from one sample in a study of T-cell reconstitution after alpha-beta-depleted transplantation in children. Unique molecular identifiers were built into the TCRbeta library. Each CDR3 protein gets one entry after TCRdb re-called the PCR reads with MiXCR. The sample shows under 850,000 distinct CDR3 sequences, over 10% of them seen only once. The source material was PBMCs, sampled before TCRalphabeta/CD19-depleted stem cell transplant. The receptors were gathered from a girl aged 2-10 years with congenital amegakaryocytic thrombocytopenia, due to receive a stem cell transplant.

The CDR3 reads CASSLVQPDGEAFF. The CDR3 nucleotides are TGCGCCAGCAGCTTGGTTCAGCCCGACGGGGAGGCTTTCTTT. V gene TRBV5-1 combines with J gene TRBJ1-1, with D unresolved. This CDR3 has 14 amino acids. Germline CDR1 reads SGHRS; CDR2 reads YFSETQ. Trimming took off 0 bases at V and 11 bases at J, with 17 bases between the two ends. The complete variable domain, with remaining parts taken from reference TRBV5-1 and TRBJ1-1, reads KAGVTQTPRYLIKTRGQQVTLSCSPISGHRSVSWYQQTPGQGLQFLFEYFSETQRNKGNFPGRFSGRQFSNSRSEMNVSTLELGDSALYLCASSLVQPDGEAFFGQGTRLTVV.

This chain connects TRBV12-3 or TRBV12-4 to TRBJ1-5, with TRBD1 as a possible D gene (6 bases). V was shortened by 8 bases and J by 3 bases, with 11 bases between the two germline ends. The CDR3 runs 13 residues. In DNA, the CDR3 is TGTGCCAGCGGTCAGGGGTACAATCAGCCCCAGCATTTT. Residues: CASGQGYNQPQHF.

This clonotype was counted a few times. The J gene is TRBJ2-2, the V gene TRBV5-1; TRBD1 aligns across 7 bases. The CDR3 covers 16 residues. J was trimmed by 6 bases and V by 4 bases; bases with no gene match: 12. Looked up from germline, CDR1 is SGHRS and CDR2 is YFSETQ. CDR3 sequence (DNA): TGCGCCAGCAGCAAGATTTTGACAGGGACACCCGGGGAGCTGTTTTTT. This translates into CASSKILTGTPGELFF.

This clonotype occurred many times. The chain recombines TRBV20-1 with TRBJ1-2, with D maybe TRBD1 (5 bases). CDR1 and CDR2 (germline): DFQATT, SNEGSKA (reference sequence). The V end was cut by 3 bases, the J end by 4 bases, with 15 bases between. The CDR3 contains 14 residues. CDR3 nucleotide sequence: TGCAGTGCTAGCCCCCGGGACGAAATCTATGGCTACACCTTC. Translating gives CSASPRDEIYGYTF.

Only a few counts were recorded for this clonotype. The rearrangement uses TRBV12-3 or TRBV12-4 and TRBJ1-3; D unresolved. This CDR3 has 14 residues. The ends were cut back, 3 bases at V and 0 bases at J, with 6 bases in the middle. The chain's CDR3 is CASSFWNSGNTIYF. The CDR3 DNA reads as TGTGCCAGCAGTTTCTGGAACTCTGGAAACACCATATATTTT.

V is TRBV12-3 or TRBV12-4 and J is TRBJ2-5; weak D call: TRBD2 (6 bases). The CDR3 totals 13 residues. V shed 4 bases and J shed 5 bases, with 11 bases lying between them. CDR3 sequence: CASSSGVRETQYF. As DNA, the CDR3 is TGTGCCAGCAGTTCGGGAGTGCGCGAGACCCAGTACTTC.

This clonotype was detected ten times or more. The gene calls are TRBV5-1 and TRBJ1-4, with 7 positions matching TRBD1. Germline CDR1 and CDR2: SGHRS and YFSETQ. Trimming removed 5 bases from V and 3 bases from J; junction bases left unmatched: 7. This CDR3 comprises 15 residues. CDR3 sequence: CASRTTGEANEKLFF. The CDR3 DNA reads as TGCGCCAGCAGAACTACAGGGGAGGCTAATGAAAAACTGTTTTTT.

This clonotype was counted many times. V and J are TRBV20-1 and TRBJ2-7; D may correspond to TRBD1 or TRBD2 (5 bases each). This CDR3 is 14 amino acids long. V was pared by 5 bases and J by 0 bases, with 14 bases between. Germline CDR1 is DFQATT and CDR2 is SNEGSKA (reference sequence). The CDR3 protein is CSAHPGDHSYEQYF. The CDR3 nucleotides are TGCAGTGCTCACCCCGGGGACCACTCCTACGAGCAGTACTTC.

This clonotype was seen repeatedly, ten times or more. The V call is TRBV12-3 or TRBV12-4, the J call TRBJ1-1, with 8 bases that match TRBD1. This CDR3 region has 13 residues. J lost 5 bases, V lost 7 bases, and 6 bases had no gene match. The CDR3 bases are TGTGCCAGCACCATCGACAGGGGTACTGAAGCTTTCTTT. This encodes CASTIDRGTEAFF.

This clonotype was seen more than once but under ten times. The chain is built from TRBV29-1 and TRBJ2-3; D ambiguous. CDR1 SQVTM and CDR2 ANQGSEA come from the germline V gene. The CDR3 has 14 amino acids. Trimming stripped 5 bases from V and 2 bases from J, with 14 bases between. CDR3: CSVNKGTITDTQYF. For the CDR3, the DNA is TGCAGCGTTAACAAGGGAACCATCACAGATACGCAGTATTTT.

The chain uses TRBV5-1 and TRBJ2-3, with 10 bases that match TRBD2. J was trimmed by 4 bases and V by 3 bases; bases with no gene match: 8. CDR1 and CDR2 from the germline V gene are SGHRS and YFSETQ. This CDR3 spans 16 amino acids. The CDR3 reads CASSSLAGEEADTQYF. The CDR3 DNA follows: TGCGCCAGCAGCTCCCTAGCGGGAGAAGAGGCAGATACGCAGTATTTT.

J is TRBJ2-1 and V is TRBV5-1, with D possibly being TRBD2 (6 bases). The CDR3 sequence is 19 residues long. CDR1 SGHRS and CDR2 YFSETQ come from the germline V gene. V lost 4 bases and J 5 bases, leaving 28 bases between the germline ends. DNA of the CDR3: TGCGCCAGCAGCATACCGGGACTCAGCCACCGACCAAGTGACAATGAGCAGTTCTTC. The encoded protein is CASSIPGLSHRPSDNEQFF. The full variable domain, its missing parts supplied by reference TRBV5-1 and TRBJ2-1, is KAGVTQTPRYLIKTRGQQVTLSCSPISGHRSVSWYQQTPGQGLQFLFEYFSETQRNKGNFPGRFSGRQFSNSRSEMNVSTLELGDSALYLCASSIPGLSHRPSDNEQFFGPGTRLTVL.

At least ten counts were recorded for this clonotype. The V call is TRBV12-3 or TRBV12-4, the J call TRBJ2-7; D remains ambiguous. V lost 7 bases, J lost 5 bases, and 12 bases lay in between. The CDR3 is made up of 12 amino acids. The CDR3 DNA is TGTGCCAGCACCCTCTTCTGGGACGAGCAGTACTTC. Translation: CASTLFWDEQYF.

The chain links TRBV14 to TRBJ1-1, with D unclear. The length of the CDR3 is 13 residues. Trimming removed 2 bases from V and 1 base from J, with 5 bases in between. In germline, CDR1 is SGHDN, CDR2 FVKESK. The CDR3 here is CASSQWGNTEAFF. In nucleotides, the CDR3 is TGTGCCAGCAGCCAATGGGGGAACACTGAAGCTTTCTTT.

This clonotype was detected only a few times. This chain uses TRBV29-1 with TRBJ2-5, with D unresolved. V lost 8 bases to trimming and J lost 5 bases, with 12 bases between them. CDR3 length: 11 amino acids. Germline V gene lookup returns CDR1 SQVTM and CDR2 ANQGSEA. For the CDR3, the DNA is TGCAGCCCCCAGATGGGGGAGACCCAGTACTTC. This translates into CSPQMGETQYF.

The rearrangement links TRBV12-3 or TRBV12-4 to TRBJ2-1; 10 nucleotides agree with TRBD2. The junction had 10 bases not matched to a gene; V was cut back by 3 bases and J by 5 bases. The CDR3 spans 17 residues. The CDR3 spells CASSLGTSVPGNNEQFF. The CDR3 coding sequence is TGTGCCAGCAGTTTGGGGACTAGCGTCCCTGGTAACAATGAGCAGTTCTTC.

This clonotype was counted a few times. The chain joins TRBV20-1 to TRBJ2-6, with D possibly TRBD1 on 7 matching bases. CDR1 and CDR2 (germline): DFQATT, SNEGSKA (reference sequence). The V gene lost 7 bases and the J gene lost 0 bases, with 34 bases spanning the gap. This CDR3 has 22 residues. The CDR3 protein is CSGGLGTEITGGFSSGANVLTF. CDR3 DNA: TGCAGTGGAGGTTTAGGGACAGAGATAACTGGGGGGTTTAGCTCTGGGGCCAACGTCCTGACTTTC.

The sample holds many counts of this clonotype. V is TRBV29-1 and J is TRBJ1-2; D gene ambiguous. With 4 bases removed from V and 6 bases from J, the gap between germline ends came to 12 bases. Germline V gives CDR1 SQVTM, CDR2 ANQGSEA. The length of the CDR3 is 12 residues. CDR3 protein: CSVVGVLDGYTF. Here the CDR3 DNA reads TGCAGCGTTGTCGGAGTACTTGATGGCTACACCTTC.

This clonotype has ten or more counts. The chain carries TRBV7-2 and TRBJ2-7, with 9 bases lining up with TRBD1. The CDR3 runs to 15 residues. Germline CDR1 and CDR2: SGHTA and FQGNSA. V lost 4 bases to trimming and J lost 4 bases; unmatched junction nucleotides: 8. The CDR3 sequence is CASSSPGTGFYEQYF. For the CDR3, the DNA is TGTGCCAGCAGCTCCCCCGGGACAGGGTTTTACGAGCAGTACTTC.

This clonotype was detected a few times. The chain has TRBV7-2 and TRBJ2-1; 8 nucleotides line up with TRBD2. CDR3 length: 15 residues. The germline V gene has CDR1 SGHTA and CDR2 FQGNSA. V lost 5 bases, J lost 7 bases, and 10 bases stayed unmatched. The CDR3: CASSALAGPPNEQFF. DNA for the CDR3: TGTGCCAGCAGCGCTCTAGCGGGCCCCCCTAATGAGCAGTTCTTC.

V is TRBV5-1 and J is TRBJ2-7, with a weak D call TRBD2 (5 bases). The CDR3 sequence is 12 residues long. V lost 8 bases and J 7 bases, leaving 16 bases between the germline ends. CDR1 SGHRS and CDR2 YFSETQ come from the germline V gene. The CDR3 DNA reads TGCGCCAGTGGAGAGGGTAGGAAGGAGCAGTACTTC. Amino acid sequence: CASGEGRKEQYF.

The chain carries TRBV6-5 and TRBJ2-1; 7 bases match TRBD1. The length of the CDR3 is 13 residues. In germline, CDR1 is MNHEY, CDR2 SVGAGI. J lost 10 bases, V lost 3 bases, and 6 bases had no gene match. CDR3 in amino acids: CASSYYTGEEQFF. The CDR3 DNA is TGTGCCAGCAGTTATTACACAGGGGAAGAGCAGTTCTTC.

The chain links TRBV15 to TRBJ2-3, with D uncertain. This CDR3 has 14 residues. Germline lookup yields CDR1 LNHNV and CDR2 YYDKDF (reference sequence). V was trimmed by 3 bases and J by 4 bases, leaving 11 bases between them. This chain's CDR3 is CATSRDGYPDTQYF. The CDR3 DNA is TGTGCCACCAGCAGGGACGGATACCCAGATACGCAGTATTTT.

This clonotype was observed a handful of times. CDR3 nucleotide sequence: TGCGCCAGCTGCCTGGAGGGGGCTTCTGAAGCTTTCTTT. This translates into CASCLEGASEAFF. V and J are TRBV5-1 and TRBJ1-1; 7 nucleotides align to TRBD1. This CDR3 region has 13 residues. J gave up 6 bases and V 7 bases, and 9 bases lay outside the gene matches. Germline V CDR1 and CDR2: SGHRS, YFSETQ.

This chain uses TRBV23-1 with TRBJ2-2; either TRBD1 or TRBD2 may supply D (5 bases each). TRBV23-1 is labeled an ORF, and its function is uncertain. The V end was cut by 2 bases, the J end by 6 bases, with 10 bases between. The CDR3 is made up of 14 amino acids. CDR3 sequence: CASSQVVGAGELFF. The CDR3 DNA is TGCGCCAGCAGTCAAGTAGTGGGGGCCGGGGAGCTGTTTTTT.

This clonotype was observed a few times. The V gene is TRBV3-1, the J gene TRBJ1-1; D call uncertain. This CDR3 region has 15 residues. Per the germline V gene, CDR1 is LGHDT and CDR2 is YNNKEL (reference sequence). Trimming stripped 1 base from V and 4 bases from J, with 13 bases between. This CDR3 reads CASSQVVLNFTEAFF. The CDR3 DNA reads as TGTGCCAGCAGCCAAGTGGTCCTGAACTTCACTGAAGCTTTCTTT.

The chain is built from TRBV5-1 and TRBJ2-5; 9 nucleotides line up with TRBD2. This CDR3 contains 16 residues. With 4 bases clipped from V and 3 bases from J, the junction kept 10 bases outside the gene matches. In germline, CDR1 is SGHRS, CDR2 YFSETQ. For the CDR3, the DNA is TGCGCCAGCAGCCTGACAGCGGGAGGACGGGAAGAGACCCAGTACTTC. Translation gives CASSLTAGGREETQYF.